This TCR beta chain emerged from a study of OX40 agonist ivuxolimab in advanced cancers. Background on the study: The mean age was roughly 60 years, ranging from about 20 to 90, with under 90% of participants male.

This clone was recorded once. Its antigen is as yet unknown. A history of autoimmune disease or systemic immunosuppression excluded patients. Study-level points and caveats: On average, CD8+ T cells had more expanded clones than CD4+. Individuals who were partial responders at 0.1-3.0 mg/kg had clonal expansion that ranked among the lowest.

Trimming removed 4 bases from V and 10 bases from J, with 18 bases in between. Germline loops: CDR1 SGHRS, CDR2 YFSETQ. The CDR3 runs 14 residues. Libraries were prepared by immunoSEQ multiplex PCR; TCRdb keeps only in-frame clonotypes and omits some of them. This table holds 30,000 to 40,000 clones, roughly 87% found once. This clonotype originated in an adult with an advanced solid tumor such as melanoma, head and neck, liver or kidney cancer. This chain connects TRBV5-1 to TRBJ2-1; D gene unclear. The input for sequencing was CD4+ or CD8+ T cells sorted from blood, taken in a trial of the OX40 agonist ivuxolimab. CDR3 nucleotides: TGCGCCAGCAGCCTAGGGTCCGCAACCCCAGAGCAGTTCTTC. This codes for CASSLGSATPEQFF.